The 25 T cell receptor beta chains given below trace back to one sample, sequenced in a study of cytomegalovirus exposure and HLA in healthy donors. A multiplex PCR was run with 60 Vbeta primers and 13 Jbeta primers. Data came from immunoSEQ multiplex PCR; TCRdb stores just in-frame clones and leaves some out. There are 100,000 to 150,000 clones in the sample; around 80% occur only once, and 0.95% to 1.5% lies in the top ten. Sequenced input: PBMCs. These receptors were obtained from a female donor in good health and CMV-seronegative.

This chain joins TRBV7-2 and TRBJ2-1; TRBD2 matches 10 bases. The CDR3 contains 13 residues. V was pared by 2 bases and J by 10 bases, with 2 bases of the junction left unmatched. Germline V gene lookup returns CDR1 SGHTA and CDR2 FQGNSA. Here the CDR3 reads CASSLQLAGEQFF. Here the CDR3 DNA reads TGTGCCAGCAGCTTACAACTAGCGGGAGAGCAGTTCTTC.

The V and J genes are TRBV19 and TRBJ1-2; D is uncertain. Per germline, CDR1 LNHDA and CDR2 SQIVND (reference sequence). The ends were cut back, 7 bases at V and 12 bases at J, with 15 bases in the middle. The CDR3 length is 11 residues. The CDR3 DNA reads TGTGCCAGTATGAACCTAGATTCTCACACCTTC. This codes for CASMNLDSHTF.

This clone appeared once. This chain connects TRBV5-1 to TRBJ2-1, with D possibly TRBD1 on 5 matching bases. V was shortened by 0 bases and J by 4 bases, with 11 bases between the two germline ends. The CDR3 has 15 amino acids. CDR1 is SGHRS, CDR2 YFSETQ, per germline. The CDR3 loop reads CASSLAVAGYNEQFF. CDR3 DNA sequence: TGCGCCAGCAGCTTGGCCGTGGCAGGGTACAATGAGCAGTTCTTC.

The sample holds a few counts of this clone. The CDR3 loop reads CASRRGGQPQHF. The CDR3 region has the DNA TGTGCCAGCAGGCGGGGGGGTCAGCCCCAGCATTTT. V is TRBV28 and J is TRBJ1-5; a possible D gene is TRBD1 (5 bases). The germline V gene encodes CDR1 MDHEN and CDR2 SYDVKM. V lost 6 bases to trimming and J lost 6 bases, with 9 bases between them. The CDR3 is made up of 12 amino acids.

A few counts support this clone. The V gene is TRBV9, the J gene TRBJ2-3; 9 nucleotides agree with TRBD1. Germline V gene lookup returns CDR1 SGDLS and CDR2 YYNGEE. The CDR3 runs 16 residues. With V trimmed by 0 bases and J by 2 bases, 4 bases remained unmatched. The CDR3 here is CASSVGTGAYTDTQYF. CDR3 in DNA: TGTGCCAGCAGCGTAGGGACAGGGGCCTACACAGATACGCAGTATTTT. Full variable domain (outside the CDR3, taken from reference TRBV9 and TRBJ2-3): DSGVTQTPKHLITATGQRVTLRCSPRSGDLSVYWYQQSLDQGLQFLIQYYNGEERAKGNILERFSAQQFPDLHSELNLSSLELGDSALYFCASSVGTGAYTDTQYFGPGTRLTVL.

V gene TRBV4-2 combines with J gene TRBJ2-1, with TRBD2 matching 12 bases. The CDR3 spans 17 residues. Germline lookup yields CDR1 LGHNA and CDR2 YNFKEQ. V was clipped by 0 bases and J by 10 bases; unmatched bases: 10. As DNA, the CDR3 is TGTGCCAGCAGCCAAGATCCCGCTAGCGGGGGGGTTAGGGAGCAGTTCTTC. Amino acids: CASSQDPASGGVREQFF.

The chain combines TRBV2 with TRBJ2-3; maybe TRBD2 (6 bases). Germline assignment: CDR1 SNHLY and CDR2 FYNNEI. The CDR3 totals 12 residues. Between the trimmed V and J ends, which lost 8 bases and 2 bases, there was a span of 8 bases. The CDR3 DNA sequence: TGTGCCAGCGGCGGGGACACAGATACGCAGTATTTT. Translated, it gives CASGGDTDTQYF.

The rearrangement links TRBV5-1 to TRBJ1-5; TRBD1 might be the D (5 bases). Germline CDR1 and CDR2: SGHRS and YFSETQ. V dropped 0 bases and J dropped 2 bases, with 9 bases sitting between them. The CDR3 runs to 15 residues. CDR3 sequence: CASSLDPRGNQPQHF. The DNA of the CDR3 is TGCGCCAGCAGCTTGGACCCCAGGGGCAATCAGCCCCAGCATTTT.

The V call is TRBV29-1, the J call TRBJ1-1; D is possibly TRBD1 (5 bases). Trimming removed 3 bases at V and 1 base at J, with 9 bases between. CDR3 size: 13 residues. Per germline, CDR1 SQVTM and CDR2 ANQGSEA. CDR3 sequence (DNA): TGCAGCGTTGAGGTTCAGGGGAACACTGAAGCTTTCTTT. Translated, it gives CSVEVQGNTEAFF. The entire variable domain, with the rest obtained from reference TRBV29-1 and TRBJ1-1, is as follows: SAVISQKPSRDICQRGTSLTIQCQVDSQVTMMFWYRQQPGQSLTLIATANQGSEATYESGFVIDKFPISRPNLTFSTLTVSNMSPEDSSIYLCSVEVQGNTEAFFGQGTRLTVV.

The rearrangement joins TRBV10-3 to TRBJ2-2; weak D call: TRBD2 (6 bases). Germline V gives CDR1 ENHRY, CDR2 SYGVKD. V lost 10 bases and J lost 6, with 12 bases in between. This CDR3 has 12 residues. CDR3 sequence: CASSGGAGELFF. The CDR3 DNA sequence: TGTGCCAGTAGCGGCGGAGCCGGGGAGCTGTTTTTT.

J is TRBJ2-3 and V is TRBV30; possibly TRBD2 for D (5 bases). Per the germline V gene, CDR1 is GTSNPN and CDR2 is SVGIG (reference sequence). This CDR3 spans 11 amino acids. With 1 base removed from V and 6 bases from J, the gap between germline ends came to 5 bases. The CDR3 sequence is CAWSGGDTQYF. CDR3 nucleotide sequence: TGTGCCTGGAGTGGAGGGGATACGCAGTATTTT.

The chain recombines TRBV27 with TRBJ1-4; a weak D match, TRBD1 (5 bases). Germline-derived CDR1 and CDR2 are MNHEY and SMNVEV (reference sequence). V was trimmed by 1 base and J by 0 bases, leaving 15 bases between them. This CDR3 comprises 18 residues. CDR3 bases: TGTGCCAGCAGTTTATACGGGGGACTAGGAGCAACTAATGAAAAACTGTTTTTT. Translated, it gives CASSLYGGLGATNEKLFF.

The sample holds a few counts of this clone. Sequence at one end of the junction differs from germline and may be a read error. This chain links TRBV28 with TRBJ2-6; a possible D gene is TRBD1 (5 bases). The CDR3 length is 13 residues. CDR1 and CDR2 from the germline V gene are MDHEN and SYDVKM. The CDR3 loop is CASSDSGANGLTF. CDR3 in DNA: TGTGCCAGCTCTGATTCTGGGGCCAACGGCCTGACTTTC. Combining the CDR3 with reference TRBV28 and TRBJ2-6 gives the whole variable domain DVKVTQSSRYLVKRTGEKVFLECVQDMDHENMFWYRQDPGLGLRLIYFSYDVKMKEKGDIPEGYSVSREKKERFSLILESASTNQTSMYLCASSDSGANGLTFGAGSRLTVL.

The chain joins TRBV29-1 to TRBJ2-7; a possible D gene is TRBD2 (6 bases). Germline V gives CDR1 SQVTM, CDR2 ANQGSEA. The CDR3 has 14 amino acids. Deletions cut 4 bases from V and 6 bases from J, with 19 bases between. DNA of the CDR3: TGCAGCGTTGCCCGGGGGACCGGTTTTGGCGAGCAGTACTTC. Its translation: CSVARGTGFGEQYF.

The V call is TRBV2, the J call TRBJ2-5; D is uncertain. The CDR3 loop spans 13 amino acids. Germline-derived CDR1 and CDR2 are SNHLY and FYNNEI. V gave up 6 bases and J gave up 4 bases, with 12 bases separating them. The CDR3 reads CASSVRLRETQYF. The CDR3 DNA follows: TGTGCCAGCAGCGTTAGACTTCGAGAGACCCAGTACTTC.

The V call is TRBV6-1, the J call TRBJ1-1, with 7 bases matching TRBD1. Per the germline V gene, CDR1 is MNHNS and CDR2 is SASEGT. V dropped 7 bases and J dropped 1; count of bases not matched to a gene: 3. CDR3 length equals 13 residues. In DNA form, the CDR3 reads TGTGCCAGCACCAGACAGGGGAACACTGAAGCTTTCTTT. Translated, it gives CASTRQGNTEAFF.

To note about this clone: A read error may account for a junction end that differs from germline. V and J are TRBV25-1 and TRBJ2-5; TRBD2 might be the D (6 bases). CDR3 length: 12 residues. Germline-derived CDR1 and CDR2 are MGHDK and SYGVNS. Written as DNA, the CDR3 is TGTGCCAGCAGGGCGAGGATGCCACCGGGGGACTTC. Protein sequence: CASRARMPPGDF.

This rearrangement joins TRBV9 to TRBJ2-3, with D possibly being TRBD2 (6 bases). V lost 3 bases and J lost 2, with 13 bases in between. Germline CDR1 is SGDLS and CDR2 is YYNGEE. CDR3 length: 15 amino acids. In DNA, the CDR3 is TGTGCCAGCAGCGCCTTAGCGGACGCCACAGATACGCAGTATTTT. Translating it yields CASSALADATDTQYF.

The CDR3 sequence is CASRFGGLAGRETQYF. The CDR3 DNA reads as TGCGCCAGCAGATTTGGTGGACTAGCGGGGAGGGAGACCCAGTACTTC. The J gene is TRBJ2-5, the V gene TRBV5-1; 12 positions match TRBD2. The CDR3 length is 16 residues. J was trimmed by 5 bases and V by 5 bases; bases with no gene match: 10. Germline CDR1 and CDR2: SGHRS and YFSETQ.

This clone occurred a few times. The rearrangement links TRBV7-3 to TRBJ2-3, with 8 bases matching TRBD2. Per the germline V gene, CDR1 is SGHTA and CDR2 is FQGTGA. This CDR3 comprises 14 residues. Trimming removed 5 bases from V and 6 bases from J; junction bases left unmatched: 7. For the CDR3, the DNA is TGTGCCAGCAGCCGGGGGGGCGGAGGGGATACGCAGTATTTT. Its translation is CASSRGGGGDTQYF.

The V call is TRBV9, the J call TRBJ1-1; D might be TRBD1 (6 bases). The CDR3 contains 13 residues. CDR1 is SGDLS and CDR2 is YYNGEE in the germline V gene. V was cut by 2 bases and J by 1 base, with 6 bases left in between. CDR3 bases: TGTGCCAGCAGCGTGACAGGGAACACTGAAGCTTTCTTT. It encodes CASSVTGNTEAFF.

CDR3 DNA: TGCGCCAGCAGCCCAGACCCGGGACAGGGGGCTGTCGGCGGGGAGCTGTTTTTT. This gives the protein CASSPDPGQGAVGGELFF. The chain combines TRBV5-1 with TRBJ2-2; 12 positions match TRBD1. This CDR3 is 18 amino acids long. Germline values: CDR1 SGHRS, CDR2 YFSETQ. The V gene end was trimmed by 4 bases and the J gene end by 7 bases; junction bases not matched to a gene: 14.

This clone was seen more than once but under ten times. The rearrangement uses TRBV27 and TRBJ2-3; 7 bases agree with TRBD2. The CDR3 has 12 residues. CDR1 and CDR2 (germline): MNHEY, SMNVEV (reference sequence). J lost 10 bases, V lost 4 bases, and 5 bases had no gene match. CDR3 DNA: TGTGCCAGCAGTTCCAGCGGGGATCCGCAGTATTTT. Translating it yields CASSSSGDPQYF.

The rearrangement joins TRBV7-9 to TRBJ2-7; TRBD2 is a possible D gene (6 bases). The CDR3 covers 14 residues. Germline CDR1 is SEHNR and CDR2 is FQNEAQ (reference sequence). V gave up 1 base and J gave up 0 bases, with 7 bases separating them. As DNA, the CDR3 is TGTGCCAGCAGCTTAGGAGCGGGCTCCTACGAGCAGTACTTC. Translation: CASSLGAGSYEQYF.

The chain links TRBV7-3 to TRBJ1-4, with 7 bases aligning to TRBD1. Germline loops: CDR1 SGHTA, CDR2 FQGTGA. The CDR3 is 15 amino acids. V was clipped by 3 bases and J by 3 bases; unmatched bases: 4. CDR3 region: CASSLTGTPNEKLFF. DNA of the CDR3: TGTGCCAGCAGCTTGACAGGGACACCTAATGAAAAACTGTTTTTT.